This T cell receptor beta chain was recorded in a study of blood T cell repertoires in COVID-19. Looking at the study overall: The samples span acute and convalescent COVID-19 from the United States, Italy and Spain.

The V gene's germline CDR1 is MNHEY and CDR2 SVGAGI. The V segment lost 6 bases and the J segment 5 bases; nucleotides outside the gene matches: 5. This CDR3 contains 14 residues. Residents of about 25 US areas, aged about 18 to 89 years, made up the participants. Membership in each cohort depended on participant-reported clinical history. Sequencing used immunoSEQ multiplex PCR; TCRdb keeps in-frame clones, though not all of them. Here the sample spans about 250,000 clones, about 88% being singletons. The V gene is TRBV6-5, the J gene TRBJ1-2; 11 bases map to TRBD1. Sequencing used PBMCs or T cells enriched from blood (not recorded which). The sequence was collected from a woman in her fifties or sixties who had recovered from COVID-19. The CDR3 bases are TGTGCCAGCAGAGCCGGGACAGGGGGGTATGGCTACACCTTC. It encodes CASRAGTGGYGYTF.